This T cell receptor beta chain emerged from a study of cytomegalovirus exposure and HLA in healthy donors. Study observations and caveats: One later analysis, an examination of the 120 validation repertoires, found that first-cohort TCR clusters tended to co-occur in them. Whilst most TCR sequences proved rare, a subset of public TCRs occurred across many donors. In vitro, three CMV-associated chains proved specific for CMV antigens.

Trimming took off 7 bases at V and 0 bases at J, with 6 bases between the two ends. Germline V lookup: CDR1 SEHNR, CDR2 FQNEAQ (reference sequence). CDR3 length: 12 amino acids. This clone has a handful of counts. No antigen is known for it. Some clones are missing from TCRdb's copy, which holds only in-frame ones; the method was immunoSEQ multiplex PCR. The repertoire includes 250,000 to 300,000 clones, roughly 89% of them detected once, and 0.35% to 0.4% sits in the top ten. While the first cohort had about 610 subjects, the donors belonged to the separate validation cohort of 100 to 150 subjects. Sequencing was carried out using PBMCs. The V gene is TRBV7-9, the J gene TRBJ2-5; D possibly corresponds to TRBD1 (5 bases). The source of this sequence is a woman under 30 in good health and CMV-seronegative. CDR3 sequence reads: CASKGDQETQYF. Written as DNA, the CDR3 is TGTGCCAGCAAAGGGGACCAAGAGACCCAGTACTTC.